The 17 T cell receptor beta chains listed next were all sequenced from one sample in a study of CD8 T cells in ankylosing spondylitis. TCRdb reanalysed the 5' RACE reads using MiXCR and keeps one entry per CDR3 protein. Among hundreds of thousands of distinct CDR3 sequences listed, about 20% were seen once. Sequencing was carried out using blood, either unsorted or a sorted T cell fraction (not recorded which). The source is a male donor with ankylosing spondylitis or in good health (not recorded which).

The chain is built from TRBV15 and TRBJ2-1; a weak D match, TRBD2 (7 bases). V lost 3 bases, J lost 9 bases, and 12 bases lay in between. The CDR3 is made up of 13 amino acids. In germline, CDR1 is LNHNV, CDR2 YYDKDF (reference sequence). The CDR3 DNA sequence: TGTGCCACCAGCAGGGTCGCGGGGGCTGAGCAGTTCTTC. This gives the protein CATSRVAGAEQFF.

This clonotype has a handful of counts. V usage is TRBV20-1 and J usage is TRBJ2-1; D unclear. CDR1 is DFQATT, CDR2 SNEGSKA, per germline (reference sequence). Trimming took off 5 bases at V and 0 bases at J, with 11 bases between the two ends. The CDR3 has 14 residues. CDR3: CSAEPYNSYNEQFF. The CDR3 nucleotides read TGCAGTGCTGAACCTTATAACTCCTACAATGAGCAGTTCTTC.

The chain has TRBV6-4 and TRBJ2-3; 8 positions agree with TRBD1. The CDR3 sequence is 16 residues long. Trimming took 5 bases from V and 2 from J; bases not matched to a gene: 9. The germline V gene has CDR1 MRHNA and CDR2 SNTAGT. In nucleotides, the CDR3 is TGTGCCAGCAGTTCCTCAGGGGGCGGCTCCACAGATACGCAGTATTTT. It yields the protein CASSSSGGGSTDTQYF.

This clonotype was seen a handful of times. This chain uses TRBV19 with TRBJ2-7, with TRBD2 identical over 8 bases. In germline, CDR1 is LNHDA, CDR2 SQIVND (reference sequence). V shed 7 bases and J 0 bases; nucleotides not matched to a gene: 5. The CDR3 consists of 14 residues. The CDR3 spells CASTERGTSYEQYF. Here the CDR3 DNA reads TGTGCCAGTACGGAGCGGGGGACCTCCTACGAGCAGTACTTC. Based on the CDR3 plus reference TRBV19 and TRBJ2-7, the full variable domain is DGGITQSPKYLFRKEGQNVTLSCEQNLNHDAMYWYRQDPGQGLRLIYYSQIVNDFQKGDIAEGYSVSREKKESFPLTVTSAQKNPTAFYLCASTERGTSYEQYFGPGTRLTVT.

The CDR3 DNA reads TGCAGTGCTAGAGCCACTCCCGACTTGCAAGAGACCCAGTACTTC. Amino acids: CSARATPDLQETQYF. The chain combines TRBV20-1 with TRBJ2-5; D remains unclear. This CDR3 is 15 amino acids long. V lost 1 base to trimming and J lost 2 bases, with 14 bases between them. Germline lookup yields CDR1 DFQATT and CDR2 SNEGSKA (reference sequence).

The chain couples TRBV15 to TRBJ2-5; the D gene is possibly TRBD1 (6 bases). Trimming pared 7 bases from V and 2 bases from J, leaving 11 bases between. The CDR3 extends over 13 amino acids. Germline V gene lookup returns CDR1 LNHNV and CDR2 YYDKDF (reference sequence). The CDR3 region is CATMNRVQETQYF. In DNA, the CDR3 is TGTGCCACCATGAACAGGGTGCAAGAGACCCAGTACTTC.

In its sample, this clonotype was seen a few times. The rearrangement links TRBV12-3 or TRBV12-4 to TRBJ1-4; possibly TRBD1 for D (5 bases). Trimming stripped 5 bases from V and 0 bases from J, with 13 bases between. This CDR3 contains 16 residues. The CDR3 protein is CASSPRTHATNEKLFF. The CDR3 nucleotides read TGTGCCAGCAGTCCTCGGACACATGCAACTAATGAAAAACTGTTTTTT.

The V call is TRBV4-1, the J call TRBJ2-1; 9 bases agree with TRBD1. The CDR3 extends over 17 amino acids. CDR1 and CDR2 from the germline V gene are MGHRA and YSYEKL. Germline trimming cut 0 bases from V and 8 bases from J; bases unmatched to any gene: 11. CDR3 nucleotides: TGCGCCAGCAGCCAAGACTGGGGGAGGACAGGGGCGGATGAGCAGTTCTTC. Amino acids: CASSQDWGRTGADEQFF.

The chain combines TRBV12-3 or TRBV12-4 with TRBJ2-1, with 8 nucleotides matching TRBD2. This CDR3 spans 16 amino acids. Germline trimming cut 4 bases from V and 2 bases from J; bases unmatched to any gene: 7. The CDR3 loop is CASSSASGLPYNEQFF. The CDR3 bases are TGTGCCAGCAGTTCTGCTAGCGGGCTACCCTACAATGAGCAGTTCTTC.

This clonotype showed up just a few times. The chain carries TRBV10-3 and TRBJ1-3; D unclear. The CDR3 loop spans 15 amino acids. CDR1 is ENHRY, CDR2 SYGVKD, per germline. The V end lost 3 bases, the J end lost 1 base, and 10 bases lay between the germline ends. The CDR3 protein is CAISDPALSGNTIYF. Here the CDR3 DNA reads TGTGCCATCAGTGACCCAGCACTATCTGGAAACACCATATATTTT.

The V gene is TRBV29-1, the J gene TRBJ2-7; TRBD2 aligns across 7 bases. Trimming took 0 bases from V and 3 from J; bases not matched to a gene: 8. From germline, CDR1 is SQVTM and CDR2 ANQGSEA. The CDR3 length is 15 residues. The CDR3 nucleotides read TGCAGCGTTGAAGACGGCTTCAGGGAGGGCTACGAGCAGTACTTC. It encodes CSVEDGFREGYEQYF.

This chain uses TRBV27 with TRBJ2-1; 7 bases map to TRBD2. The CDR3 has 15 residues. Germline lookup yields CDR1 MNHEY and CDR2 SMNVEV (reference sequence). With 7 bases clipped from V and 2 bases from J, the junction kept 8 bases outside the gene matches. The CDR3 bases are TGTGCCAGCACAAGGTGGGAGGGTGCCTACAATGAGCAGTTCTTC. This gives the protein CASTRWEGAYNEQFF.

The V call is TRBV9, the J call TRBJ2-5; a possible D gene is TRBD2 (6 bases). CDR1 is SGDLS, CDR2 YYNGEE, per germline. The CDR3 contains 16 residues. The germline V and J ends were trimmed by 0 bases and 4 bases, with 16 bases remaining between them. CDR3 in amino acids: CASSVEGLPARETQYF. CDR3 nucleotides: TGTGCCAGCAGCGTAGAGGGACTCCCGGCCCGAGAGACCCAGTACTTC.

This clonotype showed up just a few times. The CDR3 loop reads CASSVGGAGEQYF. The CDR3 coding sequence is TGTGCCAGCAGCGTAGGGGGGGCGGGCGAGCAGTACTTC. V and J are TRBV9 and TRBJ2-7, with D perhaps being TRBD1 or TRBD2 (6 bases each). There are 13 residues in the CDR3. Germline lookup yields CDR1 SGDLS and CDR2 YYNGEE. V dropped 0 bases and J dropped 6 bases, with 10 bases sitting between them.

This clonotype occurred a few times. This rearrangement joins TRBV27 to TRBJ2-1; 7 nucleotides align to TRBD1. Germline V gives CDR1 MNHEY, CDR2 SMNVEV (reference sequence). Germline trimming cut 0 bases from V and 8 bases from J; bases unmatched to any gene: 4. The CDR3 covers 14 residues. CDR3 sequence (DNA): TGTGCCAGCAGTTTATCGACAGGGAGCTATGAGCAGTTCTTC. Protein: CASSLSTGSYEQFF.

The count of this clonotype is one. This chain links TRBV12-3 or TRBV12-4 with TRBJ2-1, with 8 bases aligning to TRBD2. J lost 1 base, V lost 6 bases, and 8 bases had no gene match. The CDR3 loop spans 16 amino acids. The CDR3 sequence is CASSDGGALSYNEQFF. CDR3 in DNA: TGTGCCAGCAGCGACGGGGGGGCCTTGTCCTACAATGAGCAGTTCTTC.

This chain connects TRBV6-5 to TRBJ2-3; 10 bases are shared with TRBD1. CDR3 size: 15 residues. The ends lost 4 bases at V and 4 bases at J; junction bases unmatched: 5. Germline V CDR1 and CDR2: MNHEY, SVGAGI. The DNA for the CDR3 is TGTGCCAGCAGTTGGGACAGGGGAGGATCAGATACGCAGTATTTT. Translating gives CASSWDRGGSDTQYF.